Described below is a single T cell receptor beta chain sequence and its context. Antigen specificity is unknown. Nominal health characterized the donors when sampled, though unrecorded immune exposures were likely. V shed 1 base and J shed 4 bases, with 17 bases lying between them. CDR1 is LNHDA and CDR2 is SQIVND in the germline V gene (reference sequence). This CDR3 is built from 17 residues. The sample belongs to a study of cytomegalovirus exposure and HLA in healthy donors. For the study at large: Assignment to the Caucasian-associated ancestry cluster applied to more than 75% of the approximately 360 genotyped donors.

Researchers ran the PCR with 60 Vbeta and 13 Jbeta primers. Libraries were prepared by immunoSEQ multiplex PCR; TCRdb keeps only in-frame clonotypes and omits some of them. The sample consists of 95,000 to 150,000 clones, 75% to 85% of them appearing once. Study-wide findings and caveats: Previously analyzed data showed that most TCR beta V segments were productive at a frequency of about 87% or about 30%. The presence/absence work took it that sequencing depth was about the same across donors.

The sequencing input was PBMCs. This sequence originates from a man aged 50-59 years in good health and CMV-seronegative. The chain combines TRBV19 with TRBJ2-1; D might be TRBD2 (5 bases). CDR3 coding DNA: TGTGCCAGTAGTATAGTAGGGCTAGACTATAAATACAATGAGCAGTTCTTC. Its translation is CASSIVGLDYKYNEQFF.